The rows below give T cell receptor beta chains drawn from one sample of a study of blood T cell repertoires in COVID-19. Profiled with immunoSEQ multiplex PCR; TCRdb holds only in-frame clones, not every one. Among under 300,000 clones listed, around three quarters were seen once. The sample comprised peripheral blood. These TCRs come from a woman of 80 years or more with acute or convalescent COVID-19. Each CDR3 is given with its conserved first and last residue. Fields, in order: clone size, J gene, D gene, V gene, CDR3 DNA, CDR3 protein. A D gene is named only where the DNA matches it firmly. Size tells how often a clone was seen (once, few, many) or the class of an expanded clone, and some rows leave it out.

>NA|TRBJ2-7|TRBD1|TRBV27
TGTGCCAGCAGACGACAGGGCCCCTACGAGCAGTACTTC
CASRRQGPYEQYF
>once|TRBJ1-1|NA|TRBV11-2
TGTGCCAGCAGCTCGGGACTACCCAACACTGAAGCTTTCTTT
CASSSGLPNTEAFF
>NA|TRBJ2-7|NA|TRBV5-4
TGTGCCAGCAGCTTGGACAGCCACTACGAGCAGTACTTC
CASSLDSHYEQYF
>many|TRBJ2-7|TRBD1|TRBV11-2
TGTGCCAGCAGCTCGTGGACAGGGAATATGTACGAGCAGTACTTC
CASSSWTGNMYEQYF
>NA|TRBJ1-2|NA|TRBV10-2
TGCGCCAGCAGTGACTCCTCCACCCGGACTGTCTATGGCTACACCTTC
CASSDSSTRTVYGYTF
>NA|TRBJ1-3|NA|TRBV10-3
TGTGCCATCAGGGTGGCGGCAGGGGCTGGAAACACCATATATTTT
CAIRVAAGAGNTIYF
>NA|TRBJ2-2|TRBD2|TRBV4-1
TGCGCCAGCAGCCAAAGGGGGGGACTAGCGGGAACGAACACCGGGGAGCTGTTTTTT
CASSQRGGLAGTNTGELFF
>NA|TRBJ2-7|TRBD2|TRBV19
TGTGCCAGTAGTATTTCTTTAATAGCGGGAGGTTTTGAGCAGTACTTC
CASSISLIAGGFEQYF
>NA|TRBJ1-6|TRBD1|TRBV5-4
TGTGCCAGCAGCTTAGGGACAGGGAGTTCACCCCTCCACTTT
CASSLGTGSSPLHF
>NA|TRBJ2-1|NA|TRBV20-1
TGCAGTGCTCCTTACGGGAATGAGCAGTTCTTC
CSAPYGNEQFF
>NA|TRBJ2-3|NA|TRBV18
TGTGCCAGCTCAACTGATGGACACTTGACGCAGTATTTT
CASSTDGHLTQYF
>NA|TRBJ2-3|TRBD2|TRBV5-1
TGCGCCAGCAGCTTGGCACCTAGCGGGGGGGCTGGGGATACGCAGTATTTT
CASSLAPSGGAGDTQYF
>NA|TRBJ2-5|TRBD2|TRBV27
TGTGCCAGCAGCCCTAAGCGGGGGGGCGCCTGGGAGACCCAGTACTTC
CASSPKRGGAWETQYF
>few|TRBJ2-3|TRBD2|TRBV29-1
TGCAGCGTTGCTTCGGGGGGGCGATGGGATACGCAGTATTTT
CSVASGGRWDTQYF
>NA|TRBJ2-7|TRBD1|TRBV6-1
TGTGCCAGCACTAAGACAGGGACCTACGAGCAGTACTTC
CASTKTGTYEQYF
>NA|TRBJ2-7|TRBD1|TRBV7-9
TGTGCCAGCAGCCTACCCGGGACAGGTTTGTCCGAGCAGTACTTC
CASSLPGTGLSEQYF
>NA|TRBJ2-5|TRBD2|TRBV11-2
TGTGCCAGCAGCTTAAGGATAGCGGGACAAGAGACCCAGTACTTC
CASSLRIAGQETQYF
>NA|TRBJ1-2|TRBD1|TRBV6-5
TGTGCCAGCAGTCCATACCGGGACAGTCTGTATGGCTACACCTTC
CASSPYRDSLYGYTF
>few|TRBJ1-1|NA|TRBV6-5
TGTGCCAGCAGCCGACTAACAGGGTCCACTGAAGCTTTCTTT
CASSRLTGSTEAFF
>NA|TRBJ2-1|TRBD2|TRBV11-2
TGTGCCAGCAGCTTCTATGGGGGACTACACAATGAGCAGTTCTTC
CASSFYGGLHNEQFF
>few|TRBJ2-3|TRBD1|TRBV7-3
TGTGCCAGCAGCTCGGGACAGAGCACAGATACGCAGTATTTT
CASSSGQSTDTQYF
>NA|TRBJ1-4|TRBD1|TRBV28
TGTGCCAGCAGTTTAGACAGGGGAAGGGAAAAACTGTTTTTT
CASSLDRGREKLFF
>NA|TRBJ1-1|NA|TRBV5-1
TGCGCCAGCGGCGCGGGGAGGTTGACTGACACTGAAGCTTTCTTT
CASGAGRLTDTEAFF
>NA|TRBJ1-6|TRBD1|TRBV2
TGTGCCAGCAGTGTGGACAGGGGGAATTCACCCCTCCACTTT
CASSVDRGNSPLHF
>NA|TRBJ2-2|TRBD2|TRBV24-1
TGTGCCACCAGTGATTGGGGAGGGTCGGACCCCGGGGAGCTGTTTTTT
CATSDWGGSDPGELFF
>NA|TRBJ2-1|NA|TRBV7-3
TGTGCCAGCAGCTTACGGGCCCTTGGGAGCTACAATGAGCAGTTCTTC
CASSLRALGSYNEQFF
>few|TRBJ2-1|NA|TRBV27
TGTGCCAGCAGTTTAGTGGCGGGGTCCTACAATGAGCAGTTCTTC
CASSLVAGSYNEQFF
>NA|TRBJ2-1|TRBD2|TRBV4-3
TGCGCCAGCAGCCAAGATATGGCGGGGGAGAATGAGCAGTTCTTC
CASSQDMAGENEQFF
>NA|TRBJ1-5|TRBD1|TRBV5-3
TGTGCCAGAAGCTACCCGCCGGGACAGGGGCGATCGGGCAATCAGCCCCAGCATTTT
CARSYPPGQGRSGNQPQHF
>NA|TRBJ2-2|TRBD1|TRBV11-3
TGTGCCAGCAGCTCGGGACAGGGGGCCGGGGAGCTGTTTTTT
CASSSGQGAGELFF
>many|TRBJ1-6|NA|TRBV25-1
TGTGCCAGCAGTGATGGGGGGGGGTACTATTCACCCCTCCACTTT
CASSDGGGYYSPLHF
>NA|TRBJ1-1|NA|TRBV11-2
TGTGCCAGCAGACGGACACCCTTAGGCACTGAAGCTTTCTTT
CASRRTPLGTEAFF
>NA|TRBJ2-5|TRBD2|TRBV6-1
TGTGCCAGCAGCGAAACCGGGACTAGCGGGAGGGCCCATGAGACCCAGTACTTC
CASSETGTSGRAHETQYF
>NA|TRBJ1-2|TRBD1|TRBV4-2
TGTGCCAGCAGCCAAGAGAGGTTCGGACAGGGCCTTCCGGCTAACTATGGCTACACCTTC
CASSQERFGQGLPANYGYTF
>NA|TRBJ1-3|NA|TRBV6-5
TGTGCCAGCAGAACCGGGACTACTGGAAACACCATATATTTT
CASRTGTTGNTIYF
>NA|TRBJ1-1|TRBD1|TRBV19
TGTGCCAGTAGTAACGGACAGGGTGGGTACACTGAAGCTTTCTTT
CASSNGQGGYTEAFF
>NA|TRBJ2-3|NA|TRBV5-1
TGCGCCAGCAGCTTGGCTCCGGGCACAGATACGCAGTATTTT
CASSLAPGTDTQYF
>NA|TRBJ1-2|NA|TRBV11-2
TGTGCCAGCAGCCCTGCGGGGGACTATGGCTACACCTTC
CASSPAGDYGYTF
>NA|TRBJ2-1|TRBD2|TRBV29-1
TGCAGCGGAAGGGCTAGCGGTTACAATGAGCAGTTCTTC
CSGRASGYNEQFF
>NA|TRBJ1-3|TRBD1|TRBV6-6
TGTGCCAGCAGCCAGGGACAGGGGGCGAACACCATATATTTT
CASSQGQGANTIYF
>NA|TRBJ2-2|TRBD2|TRBV6-2/TRBV6-3
TGTGCCAGCAGCCCACTAGCGGGGATTACCGGGGAGCTGTTTTTT
CASSPLAGITGELFF
>NA|TRBJ2-5|NA|TRBV5-4
TGTGCCAGCAGCCATAACACCGCGGGGACCCAGTACTTC
CASSHNTAGTQYF
>NA|TRBJ2-5|NA|TRBV5-4
TGTGCCAGCAGCCCTCGCAGGGGCCACGAGACCCAGTACTTC
CASSPRRGHETQYF
>once|TRBJ1-5|NA|TRBV12-5
TGTGCTAGTGGTGGCTGGGTACGGGGAACCGAGCTTAGCAATCAGCCCCAGCATTTT
CASGGWVRGTELSNQPQHF
>NA|TRBJ1-3|NA|TRBV7-2
TGTGCCAGCAGCTTAGCCTCAAATCGGGCTGGAAACACCATATATTTT
CASSLASNRAGNTIYF
>NA|TRBJ1-4|NA|TRBV5-1
TGCGCCAGCAGCTTGGAAGGCAGGGCGGCGAAAGGGGAAAAACTGTTTTTT
CASSLEGRAAKGEKLFF
>NA|TRBJ1-1|NA|TRBV18
TGTGCCAGCTCACTGTCTGAGAAGCCGGGGACTGAAGCTTTCTTT
CASSLSEKPGTEAFF
>NA|TRBJ2-7|TRBD2|TRBV6-6
TGTGCCAGCAGCGGACTAGCGGGAGGCTCCTACGAGCAGTACTTC
CASSGLAGGSYEQYF
>NA|TRBJ1-2|NA|TRBV6-5
TGTGCCAGCAGTTCTCAGGGAATTGATGGCTACACCTTC
CASSSQGIDGYTF
>NA|TRBJ1-2|TRBD1|TRBV6-2/TRBV6-3
TGTGCCAGCAGCCGCAAACCACAGGGGGGCAGCTATGGCTACACCTTC
CASSRKPQGGSYGYTF
>few|TRBJ2-1|TRBD1|TRBV5-1
TGCGCCAGCAGCTTGGGGGACAGGGAAGGTTATGAGCAGTTCTTC
CASSLGDREGYEQFF
>NA|TRBJ1-1|NA|TRBV6-1
TGTGCCAGCAGTGATGGTAGGGGTTATCTGATGAACACTGAAGCTTTCTTT
CASSDGRGYLMNTEAFF